This T cell receptor (beta chain) was captured in a study of cytomegalovirus exposure and HLA in healthy donors. Study-level background: As released early, the data held some 85 million unique TCRs from HLA-typed donors. Findings and caveats of the study: A later look showed TCR association rates differing by HLA locus, highest for DRB1 and lowest for HLA-C. Immune exposure was documented only through CMV serostatus.

In nominal health when sampled, donors likely had unrecorded immune exposures nonetheless. With 60 Vbeta and 13 Jbeta primers, the PCR was carried out. The protocol was immunoSEQ multiplex PCR, while the TCRdb copy is restricted to in-frame clones and leaves out a portion. The table includes 200,000 or so clones, more than 75% detected once. CDR1 is ENHRY, CDR2 SYGVKD, per germline. With 6 bases removed from V and 1 base from J, the gap between germline ends came to 6 bases. The length of the CDR3 is 13 residues. Comment on this clone: Antigen specificity is unknown.

Sequenced: PBMCs. The sequence was obtained from a woman aged 45-65 years in good health and CMV-seropositive. The chain combines TRBV10-3 with TRBJ2-2; the D is unclear. CDR3 region: CAISEQNTGELFF. Here the CDR3 DNA reads TGTGCCATCAGCGAGCAGAACACCGGGGAGCTGTTTTTT.